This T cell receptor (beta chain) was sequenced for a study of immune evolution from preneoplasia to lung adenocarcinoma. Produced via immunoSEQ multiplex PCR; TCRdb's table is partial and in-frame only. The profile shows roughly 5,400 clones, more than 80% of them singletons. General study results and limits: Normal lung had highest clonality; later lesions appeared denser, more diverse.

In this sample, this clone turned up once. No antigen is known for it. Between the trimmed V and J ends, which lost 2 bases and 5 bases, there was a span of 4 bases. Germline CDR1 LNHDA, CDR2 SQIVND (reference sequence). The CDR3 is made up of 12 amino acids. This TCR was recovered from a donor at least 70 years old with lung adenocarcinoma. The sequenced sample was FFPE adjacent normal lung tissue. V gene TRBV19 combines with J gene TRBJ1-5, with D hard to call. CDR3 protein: CASSIRYQPQHF. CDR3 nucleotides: TGTGCCAGTAGTATAAGATATCAGCCCCAGCATTTT.